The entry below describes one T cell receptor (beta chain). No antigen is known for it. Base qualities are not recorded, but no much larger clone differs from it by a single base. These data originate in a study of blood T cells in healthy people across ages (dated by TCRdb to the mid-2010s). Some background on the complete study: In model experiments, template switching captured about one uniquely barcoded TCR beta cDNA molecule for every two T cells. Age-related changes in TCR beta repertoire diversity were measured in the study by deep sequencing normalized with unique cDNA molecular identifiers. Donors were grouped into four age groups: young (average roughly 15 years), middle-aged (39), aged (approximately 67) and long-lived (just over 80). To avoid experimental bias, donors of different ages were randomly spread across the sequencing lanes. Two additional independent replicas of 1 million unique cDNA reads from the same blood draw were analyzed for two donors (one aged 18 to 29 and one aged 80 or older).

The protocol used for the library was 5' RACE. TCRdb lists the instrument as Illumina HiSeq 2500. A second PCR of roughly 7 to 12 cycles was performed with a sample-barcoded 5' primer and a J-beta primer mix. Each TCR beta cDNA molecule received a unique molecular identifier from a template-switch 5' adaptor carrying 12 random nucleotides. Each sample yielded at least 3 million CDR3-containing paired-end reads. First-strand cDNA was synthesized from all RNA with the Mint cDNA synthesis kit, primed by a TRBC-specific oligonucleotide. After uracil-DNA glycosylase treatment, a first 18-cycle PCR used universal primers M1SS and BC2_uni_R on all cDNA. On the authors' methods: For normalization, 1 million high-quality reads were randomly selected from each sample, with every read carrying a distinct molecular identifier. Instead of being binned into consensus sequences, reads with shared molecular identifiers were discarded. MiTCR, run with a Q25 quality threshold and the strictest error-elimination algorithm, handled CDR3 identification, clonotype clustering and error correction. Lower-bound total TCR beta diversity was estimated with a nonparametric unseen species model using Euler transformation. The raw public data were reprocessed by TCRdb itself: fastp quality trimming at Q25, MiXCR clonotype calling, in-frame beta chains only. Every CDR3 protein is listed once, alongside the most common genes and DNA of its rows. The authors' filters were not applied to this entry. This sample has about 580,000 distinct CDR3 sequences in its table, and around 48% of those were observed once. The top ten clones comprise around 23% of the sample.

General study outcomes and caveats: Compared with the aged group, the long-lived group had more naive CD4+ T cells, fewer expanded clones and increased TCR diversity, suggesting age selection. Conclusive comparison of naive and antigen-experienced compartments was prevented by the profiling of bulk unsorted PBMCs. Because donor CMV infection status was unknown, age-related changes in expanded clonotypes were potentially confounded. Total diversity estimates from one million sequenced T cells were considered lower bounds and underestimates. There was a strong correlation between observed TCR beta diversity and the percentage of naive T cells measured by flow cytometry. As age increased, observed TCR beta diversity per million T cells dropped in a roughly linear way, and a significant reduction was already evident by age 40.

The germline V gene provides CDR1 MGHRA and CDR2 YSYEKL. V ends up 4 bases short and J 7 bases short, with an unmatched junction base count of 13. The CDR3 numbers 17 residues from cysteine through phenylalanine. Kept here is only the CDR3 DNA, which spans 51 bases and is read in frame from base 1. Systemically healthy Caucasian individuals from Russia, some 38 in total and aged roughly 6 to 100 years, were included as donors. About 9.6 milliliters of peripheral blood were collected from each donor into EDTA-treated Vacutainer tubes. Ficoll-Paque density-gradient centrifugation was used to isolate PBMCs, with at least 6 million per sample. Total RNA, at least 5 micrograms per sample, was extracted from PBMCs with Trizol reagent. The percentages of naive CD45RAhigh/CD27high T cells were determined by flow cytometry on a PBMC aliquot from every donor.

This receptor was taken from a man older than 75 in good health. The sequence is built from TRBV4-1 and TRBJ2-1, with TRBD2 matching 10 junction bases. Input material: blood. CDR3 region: CASSRSGGTSALNEQFF. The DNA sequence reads TGCGCCAGCAGCCGCTCCGGTGGGACTAGCGCATTGAATGAGCAGTTCTTC.